This is a list of T cell receptor beta chains from one sample in a study of identical twins. TCRdb used MiXCR to reprocess the 5' RACE reads, holding one entry per CDR3 protein. Among hundreds of thousands of distinct CDR3 sequences, around 8.6% were seen once, and the ten largest hold 0.75% to 1%. These data are also associated with another study on yellow fever vaccine responses in identical twins.

Sequencing was carried out using PBMCs. Receptors were obtained from a woman between 18 and 29 years old in good health. The CDR3 runs from the conserved cysteine through the conserved F or W. The order of the fields is clone size, J gene, V gene, D gene, CDR3 DNA, CDR3 protein. The D gene is left open where the match is weak. Size is stated for part of the rows, as once, few or many counts, or as a class when the clone is expanded.

many	TRBJ2-2	TRBV5-5	TRBD2	TGTGCCAGCAGCCCCCGCCTAGCGGGAGGTAACACCGGGGAGCTGTTTTTT	CASSPRLAGGNTGELFF
few	TRBJ2-5	TRBV5-1	TRBD1	TGCGCCAGCAGCTTGTCAGGGACAGGGGTTGAGACCCAGTACTTC	CASSLSGTGVETQYF
-	TRBJ2-4	TRBV25-1	-	TGTGCCAGCAGTGAACGGGATAGTTCCAAAAACATTCAGTACTTC	CASSERDSSKNIQYF
-	TRBJ2-7	TRBV5-1	TRBD1	TGCGCCAGCAGCCTAACCACAGGGGGCTACGAGCAGTACTTC	CASSLTTGGYEQYF
-	TRBJ2-1	TRBV5-6	-	TGTGCCAGCAGCTCCCCTATAGTGAGATTGGGTGACAATGAGCAGTTCTTC	CASSSPIVRLGDNEQFF
-	TRBJ2-6	TRBV6-2/TRBV6-3	-	TGTGCCAGCAGTTATGCTGGGGGCAGCTCTGGGGCCAACGTCCTGACTTTC	CASSYAGGSSGANVLTF
many	TRBJ1-1	TRBV2	-	TGTGCCAGCAGTACGGAGCTGAACACTGAAGCTTTCTTT	CASSTELNTEAFF
many	TRBJ2-7	TRBV4-3	-	TGCGCCAGCAGCCAAGAGTCGCCCTACGAGCAGTACTTC	CASSQESPYEQYF
few	TRBJ2-1	TRBV29-1	-	TGCAGCGTTGAGCCTCTAGCGAGAGGGACCAATGAGCAGTTCTTC	CSVEPLARGTNEQFF
few	TRBJ2-7	TRBV11-2	-	TGTGCCAGCAGCTTATTAGTAGGGTCAAGCTCCTACGAGCAGTACTTC	CASSLLVGSSSYEQYF
few	TRBJ2-7	TRBV28	TRBD1	TGTGCCAGCAGTTTGAGGGGGCCAGGGTTCTACGAGCAGTACTTC	CASSLRGPGFYEQYF
-	TRBJ2-5	TRBV2	TRBD1	TGTACCAGCAGTCAATACAGGGGGCTAGGTCGGAGGATAGAGACCCAGTACTTC	CTSSQYRGLGRRIETQYF
few	TRBJ2-1	TRBV4-2	-	TGTGCCAGCAGCCAAGACGGGCGAAATGAGCAGTTCTTC	CASSQDGRNEQFF
many	TRBJ2-1	TRBV24-1	TRBD2	TGTGCCACCAGTGCCCTGCCGACTAGCGGGAGGCTCTACAATGAGCAGTTCTTC	CATSALPTSGRLYNEQFF
-	TRBJ2-3	TRBV12-3/TRBV12-4	TRBD2	TGTGCCATCAGTTTAGCGCGGTTCGGGGGGGGCAGAGCAGATACGCAGTATTTT	CAISLARFGGGRADTQYF
few	TRBJ2-2	TRBV7-8	TRBD2	TGTGCCAGCAGCCCCGTGGGGGGGTATGGCGGGGAGCTGTTTTTT	CASSPVGGYGGELFF
many	TRBJ2-7	TRBV5-1	-	TGCGCCAGCAGCTTGGTACAGGGATCGTCCTACGAGCAGTACTTC	CASSLVQGSSYEQYF
many	TRBJ1-1	TRBV11-2	-	TGTGCCAGCAGCTTATCTGTTAGGGGCAGGGTGACGAACACTGAAGCTTTCTTT	CASSLSVRGRVTNTEAFF
-	TRBJ1-6	TRBV27	-	TGTGCCAGCAGTTTTAGGGAGAATTCACCCCTCCACTTT	CASSFRENSPLHF
many	TRBJ2-5	TRBV28	-	TGTGCCAGCAGTTTTGGCGCAGGGGGGTCAGAGACCCAGTACTTC	CASSFGAGGSETQYF
few	TRBJ2-1	TRBV11-2	TRBD2	TGTGCCAGCAGCTCGGGACTAGTCTCCTACAATGAGCAGTTCTTC	CASSSGLVSYNEQFF
many	TRBJ2-1	TRBV12-3/TRBV12-4	TRBD2	TGTGCCAGCAGTCCTAATCAAGGACTAGCAGGCCTCAATGAGCAGTTCTTC	CASSPNQGLAGLNEQFF
few	TRBJ1-1	TRBV27	-	TGTGCCAGCACGGGGGCGGGAGTGAACACTGAAGCTTTCTTT	CASTGAGVNTEAFF
-	TRBJ2-3	TRBV15	-	TGTGCCACCAGGTCCGCAATGGTGGGGGGCACCACAGATACGCAGTATTTT	CATRSAMVGGTTDTQYF
-	TRBJ2-1	TRBV4-3	TRBD2	TGCGCCAGCAGCCAAGATCGCGCAGCGGGAGATGAGCAGTTCTTC	CASSQDRAAGDEQFF
many	TRBJ2-5	TRBV7-9	-	TGTGCCAGCAGCCCCGATTGGGGAGAGACCCAGTACTTC	CASSPDWGETQYF
-	TRBJ2-3	TRBV20-1	TRBD2	TGCAGTGCTATGTCCCGCGGGAGAGGGAGCACAGATACGCAGTATTTT	CSAMSRGRGSTDTQYF
many	TRBJ2-3	TRBV7-2	-	TGTGCCAGCAGCTTAAGCCTGATCACAGATACGCAGTATTTT	CASSLSLITDTQYF
many	TRBJ2-2	TRBV6-4	-	TGTGCCAGCAGTGAAGGGAACACCGGGGAGCTGTTTTTT	CASSEGNTGELFF
few	TRBJ2-5	TRBV20-1	TRBD1	TGCAGTGCTAGAGAGGGACAGGGCTACTTACAAGAGACCCAGTACTTC	CSAREGQGYLQETQYF
-	TRBJ2-3	TRBV25-1	-	TGTGCCAGCAAAGGCTCGGAATCAGATACGCAGTATTTT	CASKGSESDTQYF
-	TRBJ2-1	TRBV5-4	TRBD2	TGTGCCAGCAGCCGTGACCCTAGCGGGGACTACAATGAGCAGTTCTTC	CASSRDPSGDYNEQFF
many	TRBJ2-7	TRBV6-1	-	TGTGCCAGCAGCCAAAGACTAGCCTACGAGCAGTACTTC	CASSQRLAYEQYF
once	TRBJ2-3	TRBV5-4	TRBD1	TGTGCCAGCAGCTCAAAGACAGGGGGCCTGGATACGCAGTATTTT	CASSSKTGGLDTQYF
few	TRBJ1-2	TRBV4-3	TRBD1	TGCGCCAGCAGCATCGACAGGGGCGCTAATGGCTACACCTTC	CASSIDRGANGYTF
-	TRBJ2-1	TRBV10-2	TRBD2	TGCGCCACCGTAGTTTCAGAAGCGGGGGGCTACAATGAGCAGTTCTTC	CATVVSEAGGYNEQFF
-	TRBJ2-3	TRBV7-9	-	TGTGCCAGCAGCCCCCAGGGGGGTATTGCGACAGATACGCAGTATTTT	CASSPQGGIATDTQYF
-	TRBJ1-4	TRBV7-6	-	TGTGCCAGCAGCTTAGCTGGGGGAGCTAATGAAAAACTGTTTTTT	CASSLAGGANEKLFF
many	TRBJ2-7	TRBV5-1	-	TGCGCCAGCAGCCCCGCGGGACAAACCTACGAGCAGTACTTC	CASSPAGQTYEQYF
-	TRBJ2-3	TRBV11-1	TRBD2	TGTGCCAGCAGCTTATTGCGACTAGCGGGGGCCCCGAGCACAGATACGCAGTATTTT	CASSLLRLAGAPSTDTQYF
-	TRBJ2-3	TRBV25-1	TRBD1	TGTGCCAGCAGTCCCCACGGGACAGGGGTTGCCTGGAGGAGCACAGATACGCAGTATTTT	CASSPHGTGVAWRSTDTQYF
few	TRBJ2-7	TRBV7-9	-	TGTGCCAGCAGACGCGACGCGTCGGGCTACGAGCAGTACTTC	CASRRDASGYEQYF
many	TRBJ2-1	TRBV9	TRBD2	TGTGCCAGCAGCGTGGGTGCTAGCGGGACGAATGAGCAGTTCTTC	CASSVGASGTNEQFF
-	TRBJ2-3	TRBV7-2	-	TGTGCCAGCAGCACCGCCGGGACTACAGATACGCAGTATTTT	CASSTAGTTDTQYF
few	TRBJ2-3	TRBV5-1	TRBD2	TGCGCCAGCAGCTCAGGACTAGCGGGGGGGCCGTTGTCAGATACGCAGTATTTT	CASSSGLAGGPLSDTQYF
-	TRBJ2-5	TRBV11-2	-	TGTGCCAGGAAAGGGGGCGGGAGGCCCCACCAAGAGACCCAGTACTTC	CARKGGGRPHQETQYF
few	TRBJ2-2	TRBV20-1	-	TGCAGTGCTAGAGATATGACAGACGGGATCACAGCAACCGGGGAGCTGTTTTTT	CSARDMTDGITATGELFF
-	TRBJ2-3	TRBV6-1	TRBD2	TGTGCCAGCAGTCTGGGGACTAGCGGGATATCGGATACGCAGTATTTT	CASSLGTSGISDTQYF
many	TRBJ1-1	TRBV7-9	-	TGTGCCAGCAGCTTATGGGGGGTGAACACTGAAGCTTTCTTT	CASSLWGVNTEAFF
few	TRBJ1-1	TRBV7-2	-	TGTGCCAGCAGCTTACGTGTCGATATCAACACTGAAGCTTTCTTT	CASSLRVDINTEAFF
-	TRBJ2-3	TRBV28	-	TGTGCCAGCACCCCGAGGGGCGGCTTCACAGATACGCAGTATTTT	CASTPRGGFTDTQYF
many	TRBJ2-7	TRBV4-1	TRBD1	TGCGCCAGCAGCCAAGAGGCAGGCGGGACAGGGCACTACGAGCAGTACTTC	CASSQEAGGTGHYEQYF
-	TRBJ1-4	TRBV5-8	-	TGTGCCAGCAGCTTGGGGCGGAACCATGGTAATGAAAAACTGTTTTTT	CASSLGRNHGNEKLFF
many	TRBJ2-2	TRBV20-1	TRBD1	TGCAGTGCTAGAGATGGGCAGGGGGCTGGCACCGGGGAGCTGTTTTTT	CSARDGQGAGTGELFF
-	TRBJ2-1	TRBV29-1	-	TGCAGCGTTGGATTAAAAGGAGGGGGAGACTTC	CSVGLKGGGDF
-	TRBJ2-1	TRBV6-5	-	TGTGCCAGCACCCATGGGGGGAATGAGCAGTTCTTC	CASTHGGNEQFF
few	TRBJ1-2	TRBV5-5	-	TGTGCCAGCAGCGGTCCCGGGACCATTGGCTATGGCTACACCTTC	CASSGPGTIGYGYTF
many	TRBJ1-1	TRBV15	-	TGTGCCACCAGCATAATGATCCGGAGTACTGAAGCTTTCTTT	CATSIMIRSTEAFF